The 3 T cell receptor beta chains below all came from one sample that was sequenced in a study of T cell repertoires in cytomegalovirus infection. TCRdb redid the calling of the reads with MiXCR, one entry per CDR3 protein. There are some 240,000 distinct CDR3 sequences in the sample; over 15% occur only once, and more than 45% lies in the top ten. What was sequenced was CD8+ T cells from PBMCs. The receptors come from a human donor in good health (CMV status not recorded). Some clones in this sample may be carry-over from other donors' samples.

This clonotype was seen at least ten times. This rearrangement joins TRBV7-6 to TRBJ1-4; 12 positions match TRBD1. This CDR3 has 17 residues. Losses at the gene ends were 3 bases for V and 4 bases for J; bases not matched to a gene: 6. CDR1 is SGHVS, CDR2 FNYEAQ, per germline. CDR3 sequence (DNA): TGTGCCAGCAGCTTGGGGACAGGGGGCGCATTTAATGAAAAACTGTTTTTT. As protein: CASSLGTGGAFNEKLFF.

The V gene is TRBV20-1, the J gene TRBJ1-2; D not certain. Trimming left V 3 bases short and J 3 bases short, with 17 bases between. The germline gives CDR1 DFQATT, CDR2 SNEGSKA (reference sequence). CDR3 length: 15 residues. The CDR3 DNA follows: TGCAGTGCTAGGGCCTTCGAGGGAGTATACTATGGCTACACCTTC. It encodes CSARAFEGVYYGYTF.

This clonotype was seen many times. The chain carries TRBV7-2 and TRBJ1-6; D gene ambiguous. The germline V gene has CDR1 SGHTA and CDR2 FQGNSA. The CDR3 spans 15 residues. The V gene lost 5 bases and the J gene lost 9 bases, with 17 bases spanning the gap. The CDR3 reads CASSPVAASTSPLHF. CDR3 sequence (DNA): TGTGCCAGCAGCCCCGTGGCCGCGTCGACTTCACCCCTCCACTTT.